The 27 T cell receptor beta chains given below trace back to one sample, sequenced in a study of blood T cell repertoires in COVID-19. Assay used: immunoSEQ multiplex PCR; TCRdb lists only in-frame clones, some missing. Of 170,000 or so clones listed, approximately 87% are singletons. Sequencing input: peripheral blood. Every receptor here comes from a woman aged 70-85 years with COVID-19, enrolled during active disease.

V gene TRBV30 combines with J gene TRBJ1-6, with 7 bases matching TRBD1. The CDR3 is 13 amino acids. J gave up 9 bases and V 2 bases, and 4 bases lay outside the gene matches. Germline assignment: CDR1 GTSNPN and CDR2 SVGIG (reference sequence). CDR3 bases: TGTGCCTGGAGTCAAGGGGGCCGTTCACCCCTCCACTTT. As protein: CAWSQGGRSPLHF.

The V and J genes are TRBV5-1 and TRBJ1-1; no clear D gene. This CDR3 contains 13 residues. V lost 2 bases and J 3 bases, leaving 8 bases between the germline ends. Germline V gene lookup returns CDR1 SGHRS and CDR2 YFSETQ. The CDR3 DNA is TGCGCCAGCAGCTTAAGGGAGTACACTGAAGCTTTCTTT. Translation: CASSLREYTEAFF. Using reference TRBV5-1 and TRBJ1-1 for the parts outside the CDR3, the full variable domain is KAGVTQTPRYLIKTRGQQVTLSCSPISGHRSVSWYQQTPGQGLQFLFEYFSETQRNKGNFPGRFSGRQFSNSRSEMNVSTLELGDSALYLCASSLREYTEAFFGQGTRLTVV.

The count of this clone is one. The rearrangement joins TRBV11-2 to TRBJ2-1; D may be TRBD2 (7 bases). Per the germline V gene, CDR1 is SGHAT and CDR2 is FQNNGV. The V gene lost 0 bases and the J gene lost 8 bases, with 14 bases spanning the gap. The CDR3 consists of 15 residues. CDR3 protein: CASSLEGRGGYEQFF. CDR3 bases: TGTGCCAGCAGCTTAGAAGGGCGCGGGGGCTATGAGCAGTTCTTC.

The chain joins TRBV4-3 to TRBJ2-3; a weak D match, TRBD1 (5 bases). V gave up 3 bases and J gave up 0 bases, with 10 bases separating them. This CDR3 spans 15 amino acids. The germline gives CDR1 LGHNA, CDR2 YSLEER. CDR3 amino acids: CASSQKGRSTDTQYF. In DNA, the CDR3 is TGCGCCAGCAGCCAGAAGGGGCGGAGCACAGATACGCAGTATTTT.

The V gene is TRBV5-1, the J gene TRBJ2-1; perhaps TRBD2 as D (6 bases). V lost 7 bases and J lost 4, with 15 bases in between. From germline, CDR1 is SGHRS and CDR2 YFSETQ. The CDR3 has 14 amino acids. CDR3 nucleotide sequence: TGCGCCAGCGATGGGGGGAGCGCTTACAATGAGCAGTTCTTC. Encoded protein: CASDGGSAYNEQFF.

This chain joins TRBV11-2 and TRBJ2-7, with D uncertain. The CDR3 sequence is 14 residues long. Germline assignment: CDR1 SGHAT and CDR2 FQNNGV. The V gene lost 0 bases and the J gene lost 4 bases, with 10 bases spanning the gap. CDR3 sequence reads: CASSLDTAFYEQYF. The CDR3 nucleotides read TGTGCCAGCAGCTTAGATACAGCCTTTTACGAGCAGTACTTC.

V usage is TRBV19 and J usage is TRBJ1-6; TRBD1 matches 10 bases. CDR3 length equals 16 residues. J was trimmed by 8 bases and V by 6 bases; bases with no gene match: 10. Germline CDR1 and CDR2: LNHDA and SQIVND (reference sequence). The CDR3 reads CASRLITGTGDSPLHF. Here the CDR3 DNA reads TGTGCCAGTAGACTCATAACCGGGACAGGGGATTCACCCCTCCACTTT.

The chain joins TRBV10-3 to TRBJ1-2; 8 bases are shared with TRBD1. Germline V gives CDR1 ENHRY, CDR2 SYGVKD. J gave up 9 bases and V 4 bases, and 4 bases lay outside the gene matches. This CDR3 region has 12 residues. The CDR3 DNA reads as TGTGCCATCAGTGGAACAGGGGGTAGCTACACCTTC. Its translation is CAISGTGGSYTF.

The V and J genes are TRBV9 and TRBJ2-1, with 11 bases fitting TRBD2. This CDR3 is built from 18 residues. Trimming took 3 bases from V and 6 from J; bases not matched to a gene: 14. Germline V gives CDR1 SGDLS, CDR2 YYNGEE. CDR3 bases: TGTGCCAGCAGCGGCCCAGGGGTAGCGGGAGGGCTTCGCAATGAGCAGTTCTTC. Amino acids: CASSGPGVAGGLRNEQFF.

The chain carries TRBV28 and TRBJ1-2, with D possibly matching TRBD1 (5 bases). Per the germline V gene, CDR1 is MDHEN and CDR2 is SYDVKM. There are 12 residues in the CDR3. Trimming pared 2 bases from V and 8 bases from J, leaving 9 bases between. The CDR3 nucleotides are TGTGCCAGCAGTTTAACCAGGGCAGGCTACACCTTC. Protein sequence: CASSLTRAGYTF.

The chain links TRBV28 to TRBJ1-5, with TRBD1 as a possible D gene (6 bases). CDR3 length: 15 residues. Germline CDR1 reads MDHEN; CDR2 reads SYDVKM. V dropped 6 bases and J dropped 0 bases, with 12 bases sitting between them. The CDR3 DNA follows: TGTGCCAGCAGAACTTACAGGGTTAGCAATCAGCCCCAGCATTTT. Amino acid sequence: CASRTYRVSNQPQHF.

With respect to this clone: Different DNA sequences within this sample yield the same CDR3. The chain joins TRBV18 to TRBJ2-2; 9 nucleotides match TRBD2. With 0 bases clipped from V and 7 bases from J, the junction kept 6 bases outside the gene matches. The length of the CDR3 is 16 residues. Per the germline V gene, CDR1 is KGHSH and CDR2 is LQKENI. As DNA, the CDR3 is TGTGCCAGCTCACCACCTTTAGCGGGAGAAGGCGGGGAGCTGTTTTTT. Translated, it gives CASSPPLAGEGGELFF.

CDR3 protein: CASSISRGNQPQHF. In DNA form, the CDR3 reads TGTGCCAGTAGTATAAGTAGGGGGAATCAGCCCCAGCATTTT. The chain combines TRBV19 with TRBJ1-5; weak D call: TRBD1 (6 bases). The CDR3 has 14 residues. V lost 2 bases, J lost 4 bases, and 9 bases lay in between. CDR1 is LNHDA and CDR2 is SQIVND in the germline V gene (reference sequence).

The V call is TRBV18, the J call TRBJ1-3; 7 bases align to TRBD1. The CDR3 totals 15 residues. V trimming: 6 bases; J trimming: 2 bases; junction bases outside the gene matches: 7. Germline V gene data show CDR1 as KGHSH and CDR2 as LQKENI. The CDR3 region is CASSPTGQPGNTIYF. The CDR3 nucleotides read TGTGCCAGCTCCCCGACAGGGCAACCTGGAAACACCATATATTTT.

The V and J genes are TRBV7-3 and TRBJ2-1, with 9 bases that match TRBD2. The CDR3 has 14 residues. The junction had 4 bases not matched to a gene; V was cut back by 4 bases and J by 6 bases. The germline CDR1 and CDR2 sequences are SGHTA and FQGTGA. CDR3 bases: TGTGCCAGCAGCTCCTTAGCGGGAGTCAATGAGCAGTTCTTC. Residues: CASSSLAGVNEQFF.

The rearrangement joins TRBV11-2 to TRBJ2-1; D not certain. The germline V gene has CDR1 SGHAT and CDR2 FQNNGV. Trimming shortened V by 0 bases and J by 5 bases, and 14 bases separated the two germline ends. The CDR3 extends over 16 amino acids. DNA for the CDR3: TGTGCCAGCAGCTTAGAAAGACTTCTATGGCACAATGAGCAGTTCTTC. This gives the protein CASSLERLLWHNEQFF.

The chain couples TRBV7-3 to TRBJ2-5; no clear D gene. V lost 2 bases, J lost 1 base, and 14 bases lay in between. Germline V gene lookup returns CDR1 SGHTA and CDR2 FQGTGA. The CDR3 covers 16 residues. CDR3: CASSLRGGGGQETQYF. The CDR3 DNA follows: TGTGCCAGCAGCTTACGTGGCGGTGGCGGCCAAGAGACCCAGTACTTC.

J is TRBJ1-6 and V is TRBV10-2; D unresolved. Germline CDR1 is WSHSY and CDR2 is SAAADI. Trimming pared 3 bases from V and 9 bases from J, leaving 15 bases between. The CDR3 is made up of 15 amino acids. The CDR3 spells CASSDPKAIASPLHF. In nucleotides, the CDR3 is TGCGCCAGCAGTGACCCAAAGGCCATAGCTTCACCCCTCCACTTT.

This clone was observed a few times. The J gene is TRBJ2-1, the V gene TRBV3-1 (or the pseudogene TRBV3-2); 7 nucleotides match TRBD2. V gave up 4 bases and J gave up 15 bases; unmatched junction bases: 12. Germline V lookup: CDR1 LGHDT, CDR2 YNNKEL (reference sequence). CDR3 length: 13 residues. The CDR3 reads CASSLKAGRVGFF. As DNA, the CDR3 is TGTGCCAGCAGCCTAAAAGCGGGGCGGGTGGGGTTCTTC.

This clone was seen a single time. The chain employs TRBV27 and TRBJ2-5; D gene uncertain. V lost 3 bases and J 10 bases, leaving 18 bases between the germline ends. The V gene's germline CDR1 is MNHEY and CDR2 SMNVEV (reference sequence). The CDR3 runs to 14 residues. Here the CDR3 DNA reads TGTGCCAGCAGTTTCCTCACCGCCGGTTCTATCCAGTACTTC. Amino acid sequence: CASSFLTAGSIQYF.

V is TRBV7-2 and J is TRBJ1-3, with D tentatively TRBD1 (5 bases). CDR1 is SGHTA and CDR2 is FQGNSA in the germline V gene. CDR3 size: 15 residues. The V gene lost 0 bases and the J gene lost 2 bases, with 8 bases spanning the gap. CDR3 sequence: CASSLAQGTGNTIYF. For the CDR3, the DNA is TGTGCCAGCAGCTTAGCGCAGGGTACTGGAAACACCATATATTTT.

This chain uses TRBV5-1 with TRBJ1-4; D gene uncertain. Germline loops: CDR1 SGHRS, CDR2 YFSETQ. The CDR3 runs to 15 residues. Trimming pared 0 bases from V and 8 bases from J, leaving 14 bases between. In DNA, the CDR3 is TGCGCCAGCAGCTTGGCGCCCGGGTTGGAAGAAAAACTGTTTTTT. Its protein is CASSLAPGLEEKLFF.

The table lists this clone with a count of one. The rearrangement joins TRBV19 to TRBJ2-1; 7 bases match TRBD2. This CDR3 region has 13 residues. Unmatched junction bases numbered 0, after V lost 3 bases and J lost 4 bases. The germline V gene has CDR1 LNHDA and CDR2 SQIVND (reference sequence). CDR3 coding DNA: TGTGCCAGTAGTATGCGGGAGTACAATGAGCAGTTCTTC. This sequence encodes CASSMREYNEQFF.

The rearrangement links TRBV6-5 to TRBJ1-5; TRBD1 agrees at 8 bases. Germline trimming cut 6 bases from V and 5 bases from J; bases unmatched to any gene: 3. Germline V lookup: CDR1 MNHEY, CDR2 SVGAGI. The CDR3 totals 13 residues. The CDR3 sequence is CASRKDRDQPQHF. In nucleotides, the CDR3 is TGTGCCAGCAGGAAGGACAGGGATCAGCCCCAGCATTTT.

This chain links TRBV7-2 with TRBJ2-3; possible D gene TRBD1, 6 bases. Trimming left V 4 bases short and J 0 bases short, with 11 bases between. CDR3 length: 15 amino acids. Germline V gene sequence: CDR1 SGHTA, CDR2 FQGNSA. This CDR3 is CASSSLGQSTDTQYF. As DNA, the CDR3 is TGTGCCAGCAGCTCCCTTGGACAGAGCACAGATACGCAGTATTTT.

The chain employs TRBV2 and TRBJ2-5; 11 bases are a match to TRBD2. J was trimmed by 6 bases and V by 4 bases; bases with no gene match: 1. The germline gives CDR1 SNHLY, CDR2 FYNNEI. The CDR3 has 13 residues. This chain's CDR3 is CASSGLAGQTQYF. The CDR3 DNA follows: TGTGCCAGCAGTGGACTAGCGGGACAGACCCAGTACTTC.

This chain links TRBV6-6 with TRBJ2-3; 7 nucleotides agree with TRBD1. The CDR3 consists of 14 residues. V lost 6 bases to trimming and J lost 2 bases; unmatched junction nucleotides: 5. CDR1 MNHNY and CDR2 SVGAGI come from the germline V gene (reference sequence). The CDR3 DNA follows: TGTGCCAGCAGCGATACAGGGGACACAGATACGCAGTATTTT. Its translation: CASSDTGDTDTQYF.